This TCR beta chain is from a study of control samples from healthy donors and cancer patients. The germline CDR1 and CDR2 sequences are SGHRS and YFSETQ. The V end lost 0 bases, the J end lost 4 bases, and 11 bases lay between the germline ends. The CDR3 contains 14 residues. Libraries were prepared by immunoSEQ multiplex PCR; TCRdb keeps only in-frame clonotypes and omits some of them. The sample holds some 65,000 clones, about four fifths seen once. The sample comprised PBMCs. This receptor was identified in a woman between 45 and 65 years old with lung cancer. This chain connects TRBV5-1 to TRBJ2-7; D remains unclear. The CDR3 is CASSLAVFEYEQYF. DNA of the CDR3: TGCGCCAGCAGCTTGGCCGTTTTCGAGTACGAGCAGTACTTC.